These T cell receptor beta chains were read from a single sample in a study of blood T cell repertoires in COVID-19. Only in-frame clones appear in the TCRdb table, and some are missing; sequencing was by immunoSEQ multiplex PCR. Found here are about 160,000 clones, approximately 81% of them singletons; the top ten hold around 5.1%. Sample: PBMCs or T cells enriched from blood (not recorded which). These receptors were obtained from a woman in her thirties or forties with acute COVID-19. Each CDR3 is given with its conserved first and last residue. A D gene is named only where the DNA matches it firmly. A row's size may be missing; if present it is once, few, many or a size class.

length	J	size	D	V	DNA	CDR3
14	TRBJ1-2	-	TRBD1	TRBV6-5	TGTGCCAGCAGTTACGGACAGGGGAGCGGTGGCTACACCTTC	CASSYGQGSGGYTF
16	TRBJ2-1	-	TRBD2	TRBV3-1/TRBV3-2	TGTGCCAGCAGCCCGTCGCGGGAGAGGCAGGTCGATGAGCAGTTCTTC	CASSPSRERQVDEQFF
13	TRBJ1-2	-	TRBD1	TRBV7-9	TGTGCCAGCAGCTTGGACAGGAAGGATGGCTACACCTTC	CASSLDRKDGYTF
18	TRBJ2-3	-	TRBD2	TRBV2	TGTGCCAGCAGTCCGGGACTAGCGGGAATGGGCGGTACAGATACGCAGTATTTT	CASSPGLAGMGGTDTQYF
15	TRBJ2-5	-	TRBD1	TRBV5-1	TGCGCCAGCAGCTTGGGGCCAGGGGGCCCAGAGACCCAGTACTTC	CASSLGPGGPETQYF
18	TRBJ2-3	-	TRBD2	TRBV5-4	TGTGCCAGCAGCACCGGGACTAGCGGACACTCAACCGGAGATACGCAGTATTTT	CASSTGTSGHSTGDTQYF
16	TRBJ1-1	-	-	TRBV3-1/TRBV3-2	TGTGCCAGCAGCCTAGAACCCAGCAGGGTGAACACTGAAGCTTTCTTT	CASSLEPSRVNTEAFF
16	TRBJ2-1	-	-	TRBV6-1	TGTGCCAGCAGTGAAGTACAGAAACTCTCCTACAATGAGCAGTTCTTC	CASSEVQKLSYNEQFF
16	TRBJ2-5	-	-	TRBV7-9	TGTGCCAGCAGCTTAAGGGGGACAAGGGGAAGGGAGACCCAGTACTTC	CASSLRGTRGRETQYF
17	TRBJ2-5	-	TRBD2	TRBV3-1/TRBV3-2	TGTGCCAGCAGCCAATGGGGAAGCGGGAGGGCTCAAGAGACCCAGTACTTC	CASSQWGSGRAQETQYF
15	TRBJ1-5	once	TRBD1	TRBV5-8	TGTGCCAGCAGCCGAGGACAGGGGCTCAATCAGCCCCAGCATTTT	CASSRGQGLNQPQHF
14	TRBJ1-3	-	-	TRBV28	TGTGCCAGCAGAAACGGGGGGACTGGAAACACCATATATTTT	CASRNGGTGNTIYF
14	TRBJ1-5	-	-	TRBV27	TGTGCCAGCAGACAGATTTATAGCAATCAGCCCCAGCATTTT	CASRQIYSNQPQHF
14	TRBJ1-2	-	-	TRBV25-1	TGTGCCAGCAGTGAAACTAGTCCTAACTATGGCTACACCTTC	CASSETSPNYGYTF
15	TRBJ2-5	-	-	TRBV7-2	TGTGCCAGCAGCCCACGTAGTCCGGGGGTGGAGACCCAGTACTTC	CASSPRSPGVETQYF
15	TRBJ1-1	-	-	TRBV27	TGTGCCAGCAGTCCCAGGTTCGGGGGGAGCACTGAAGCTTTCTTT	CASSPRFGGSTEAFF
15	TRBJ1-5	-	TRBD1	TRBV2	TGTGCCAGCAGCCGAGGACAGGGCAACTATCAGCCCCAGCATTTT	CASSRGQGNYQPQHF
15	TRBJ2-2	-	TRBD1	TRBV5-1	TGCGCCAGCAGCCCCGGGACAGGGAGGACCGGGGAGCTGTTTTTT	CASSPGTGRTGELFF
14	TRBJ2-1	-	-	TRBV15	TGTGCCACCAGCAGAGACAGGGATTACCTTGAGCAGTTCTTC	CATSRDRDYLEQFF
14	TRBJ2-5	-	-	TRBV10-3	TGTGCCATCAGTGAGGGCGACATCTCAGAGACCCAGTACTTC	CAISEGDISETQYF
22	TRBJ2-1	few	TRBD2	TRBV15	TGTGCCACCAGCAATCTTGGGGGGGCCAGCGGGAGGGCCCTAAACTCCTACAATGAGCAGTTCTTC	CATSNLGGASGRALNSYNEQFF
16	TRBJ2-2	few	-	TRBV7-9	TGTGCCAGCAGCTTAGGGGCAGGGGAGAACACCGGGGAGCTGTTTTTT	CASSLGAGENTGELFF
17	TRBJ2-1	-	TRBD2	TRBV14	TGTGCCAGCAGCCGGTTCATAGGCGGGAGCTCCTACAATGAGCAGTTCTTC	CASSRFIGGSSYNEQFF
13	TRBJ2-4	once	TRBD1	TRBV10-1	TGCGCCACCGGGACAGGGGATATGGACATTCAGTACTTC	CATGTGDMDIQYF
14	TRBJ1-2	-	-	TRBV5-1	TGCGCCAGCAGCTCCCGGGGGGCCTCCTATGGCTACACCTTC	CASSSRGASYGYTF
14	TRBJ2-4	-	TRBD2	TRBV7-6	TGTGCCAGCAGCCCCGGGGGGGGACTAGGAATTCAGTACTTC	CASSPGGGLGIQYF
16	TRBJ2-3	once	-	TRBV30	TGTGCCTGGAGTGTACGGTGGGCCAAAGAGACAGATACGCAGTATTTT	CAWSVRWAKETDTQYF
13	TRBJ1-5	-	-	TRBV27	TGTGCCAGCAGGGGGCTCAGCAATCAGCCCCAGCATTTT	CASRGLSNQPQHF
14	TRBJ2-2	-	-	TRBV20-1	TGCAGTGCTAGTCGGCAGGTCAACACCGGGGAGCTGTTTTTT	CSASRQVNTGELFF
13	TRBJ1-1	-	-	TRBV9	TGTGCCAGCAGCGAAGGGGTAAACACTGAAGCTTTCTTT	CASSEGVNTEAFF
16	TRBJ2-2	-	TRBD2	TRBV11-1	TGTGCCAGCAGGGGGGGACTAGCGGCTAACACCGGGGAGCTGTTTTTT	CASRGGLAANTGELFF
15	TRBJ1-1	-	TRBD1	TRBV18	TGTGCCAGCTCACCAGAAGGCAGGGGGTACACTGAAGCTTTCTTT	CASSPEGRGYTEAFF
16	TRBJ2-2	-	TRBD2	TRBV12-5	TGTGCTAGTGGTCTAGCGGGAGGCCCGAACACCGGGGAGCTGTTTTTT	CASGLAGGPNTGELFF
15	TRBJ1-2	few	TRBD1	TRBV29-1	TGCAGCGTTGATAACAGGGGGAGAGCTAACTATGGCTACACCTTC	CSVDNRGRANYGYTF
15	TRBJ1-2	-	-	TRBV6-5	TGTGCCAGCAGTTACGGGAGCGGTTTGGACTATGGCTACACCTTC	CASSYGSGLDYGYTF
15	TRBJ2-1	-	-	TRBV18	TGTGCCACTGCCGGGGGTCGGAATGATTACAATGAGCAGTTCTTC	CATAGGRNDYNEQFF
14	TRBJ1-4	once	-	TRBV19	TGTGCCAGTAGTTCACAGGGTTCAAATGAAAAACTGTTTTTT	CASSSQGSNEKLFF
14	TRBJ2-7	-	-	TRBV10-2	TGCGCCAGCTCTAAGGGGCAGGGGGGTTACGAGCAGTACTTC	CASSKGQGGYEQYF
16	TRBJ2-3	-	TRBD2	TRBV13	TGTGCCAGCAGCTTAGGACTAGCGGGAGGTTCAGATACGCAGTATTTT	CASSLGLAGGSDTQYF
14	TRBJ1-1	-	-	TRBV7-9	TGTGCCAGCAGCTTAGTATGGAGGTCGGCTGAAGCTTTCTTT	CASSLVWRSAEAFF
15	TRBJ2-1	once	TRBD2	TRBV5-4	TGTGCCAGCAGCGCCCAGCGGGGCACGGGGAATGAGCAGTTCTTC	CASSAQRGTGNEQFF
14	TRBJ1-1	-	-	TRBV5-6	TGTGCCAGCAGTTATGTTCGAGGACAGCAGGGAGCTTTCTTT	CASSYVRGQQGAFF
16	TRBJ1-2	-	TRBD1	TRBV9	TGTGCCAGCAGCGTAGAAATAGGGGGCTTTAACTATGGCTACACCTTC	CASSVEIGGFNYGYTF
17	TRBJ2-3	-	TRBD1	TRBV2	TGTGCCAGCAGTGATTCCGACAGGGGTGGGTCCACAGATACGCAGTATTTT	CASSDSDRGGSTDTQYF
11	TRBJ2-7	-	-	TRBV29-1	TGCAGCGGGGGGGACAGCGGGGAACAGTACTTC	CSGGDSGEQYF
13	TRBJ2-1	-	-	TRBV30	TGTGCCTGCCGGGGGAGCTCCTACAATGAGCAGTTCTTC	CACRGSSYNEQFF
15	TRBJ1-2	-	-	TRBV30	TGTGCCTGGAGTGTAGGAGGGAGGATAAACTATGGCTACACCTTC	CAWSVGGRINYGYTF
18	TRBJ2-1	-	TRBD2	TRBV7-2	TGTGCCAGCAGCTCCGACCGCCTAGGGGGACTAGGGTACAATGAGCAGTTCTTC	CASSSDRLGGLGYNEQFF
13	TRBJ1-2	-	TRBD1	TRBV30	TGTGCCTGGAGTGTAGGGACAGGGTTTGGCTACACCTTC	CAWSVGTGFGYTF
13	TRBJ2-3	-	-	TRBV25-1	TGTGCCAGCAGTCACGCGGCAACAGATACGCAGTATTTT	CASSHAATDTQYF
14	TRBJ2-3	-	TRBD2	TRBV3-1/TRBV3-2	TGTGCCAGCAGCCGCAGACTAGCGGAAGATACGCAGTATTTT	CASSRRLAEDTQYF
12	TRBJ2-7	-	TRBD1	TRBV30	TGTGCCTGGAGTGTTGACAGGGACGAGCAGTACTTC	CAWSVDRDEQYF
14	TRBJ2-7	-	-	TRBV30	TGTGCCTGGAGTACCCTTTCGCGATCCTACGAGCAGTACTTC	CAWSTLSRSYEQYF
14	TRBJ1-2	-	-	TRBV9	TGTGCCAGCAGCGTAGAACCGGGTAACTATGGCTACACCTTC	CASSVEPGNYGYTF
16	TRBJ2-6	-	-	TRBV6-1	TGTGCCAGCAGTGAAGGTGACTCGAGGGGGGCCAACGTCCTGACTTTC	CASSEGDSRGANVLTF
16	TRBJ2-3	-	-	TRBV7-6	TGTGCCAGCAGCCTACTGGACCTGCGGGGCACAGATACGCAGTATTTT	CASSLLDLRGTDTQYF